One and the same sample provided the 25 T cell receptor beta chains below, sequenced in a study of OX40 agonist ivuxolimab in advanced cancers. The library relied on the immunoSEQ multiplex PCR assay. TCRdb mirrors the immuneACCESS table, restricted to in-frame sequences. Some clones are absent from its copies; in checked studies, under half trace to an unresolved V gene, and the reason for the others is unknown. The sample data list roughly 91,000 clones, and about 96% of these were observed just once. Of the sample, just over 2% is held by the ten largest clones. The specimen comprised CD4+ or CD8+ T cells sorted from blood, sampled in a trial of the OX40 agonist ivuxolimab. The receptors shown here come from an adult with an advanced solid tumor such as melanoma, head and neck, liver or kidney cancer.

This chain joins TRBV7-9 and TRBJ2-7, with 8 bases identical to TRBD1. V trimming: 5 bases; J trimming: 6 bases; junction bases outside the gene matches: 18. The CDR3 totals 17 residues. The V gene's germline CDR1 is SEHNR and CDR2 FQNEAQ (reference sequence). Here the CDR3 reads CASSRRQGALWSGEQYF. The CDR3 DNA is TGTGCCAGCAGCAGACGGCAGGGGGCGCTTTGGAGTGGCGAGCAGTACTTC.

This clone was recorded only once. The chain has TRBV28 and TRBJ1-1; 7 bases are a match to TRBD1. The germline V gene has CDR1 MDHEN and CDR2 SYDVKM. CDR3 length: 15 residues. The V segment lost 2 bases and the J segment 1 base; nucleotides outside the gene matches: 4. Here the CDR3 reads CASSLIPGGNTEAFF. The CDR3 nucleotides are TGTGCCAGCAGTTTAATTCCAGGGGGGAACACTGAAGCTTTCTTT.

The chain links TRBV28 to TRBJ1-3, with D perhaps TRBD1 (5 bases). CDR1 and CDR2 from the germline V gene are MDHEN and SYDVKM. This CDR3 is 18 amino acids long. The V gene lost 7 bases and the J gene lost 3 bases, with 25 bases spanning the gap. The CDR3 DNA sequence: TGTGCCAGCACCCCAGGGTGGGGGTCGGGTATCGGTGGAAACACCATATATTTT. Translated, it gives CASTPGWGSGIGGNTIYF.

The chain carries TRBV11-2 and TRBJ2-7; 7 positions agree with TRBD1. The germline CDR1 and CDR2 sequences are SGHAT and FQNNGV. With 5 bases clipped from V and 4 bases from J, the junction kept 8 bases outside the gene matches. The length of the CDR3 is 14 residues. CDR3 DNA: TGTGCCAGCAGCCAGGGGGTCCCCCCTTACGAGCAGTACTTC. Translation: CASSQGVPPYEQYF.

CDR3: CASIKGLAEYNEQFF. CDR3 DNA: TGTGCCAGCATCAAAGGACTAGCGGAATACAATGAGCAGTTCTTC. V and J are TRBV28 and TRBJ2-1; 10 nucleotides align to TRBD2. J was trimmed by 4 bases and V by 7 bases; bases with no gene match: 7. The CDR3 contains 15 residues. Germline values: CDR1 MDHEN, CDR2 SYDVKM.

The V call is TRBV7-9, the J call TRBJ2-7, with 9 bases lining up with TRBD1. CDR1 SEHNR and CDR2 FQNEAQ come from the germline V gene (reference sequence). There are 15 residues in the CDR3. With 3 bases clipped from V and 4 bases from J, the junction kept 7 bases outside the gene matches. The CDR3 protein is CASSFPGQGLYEQYF. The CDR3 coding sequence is TGTGCCAGCAGCTTCCCGGGACAGGGTCTTTACGAGCAGTACTTC.

DNA of the CDR3: TGTGCCAGCAGTCCCTTAGGGGGAGCTGGAAACACCATATATTTT. This gives the protein CASSPLGGAGNTIYF. V and J are TRBV28 and TRBJ1-3; D is perhaps TRBD1 (6 bases). The CDR3 has 15 residues. Germline V CDR1 and CDR2: MDHEN, SYDVKM. Between the trimmed V and J ends, which lost 5 bases and 2 bases, there was a span of 13 bases.

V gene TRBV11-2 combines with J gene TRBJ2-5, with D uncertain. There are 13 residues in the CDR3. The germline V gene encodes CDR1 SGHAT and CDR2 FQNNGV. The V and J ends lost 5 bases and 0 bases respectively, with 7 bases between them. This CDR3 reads CASSQQYQETQYF. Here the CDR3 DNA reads TGTGCCAGCAGCCAACAGTACCAAGAGACCCAGTACTTC. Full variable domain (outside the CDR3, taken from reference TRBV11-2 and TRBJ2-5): EAGVAQSPRYKIIEKRQSVAFWCNPISGHATLYWYQQILGQGPKLLIQFQNNGVVDDSQLPKDRFSAERLKGVDSTLKIQPAKLEDSAVYLCASSQQYQETQYFGPGTRLLVL.

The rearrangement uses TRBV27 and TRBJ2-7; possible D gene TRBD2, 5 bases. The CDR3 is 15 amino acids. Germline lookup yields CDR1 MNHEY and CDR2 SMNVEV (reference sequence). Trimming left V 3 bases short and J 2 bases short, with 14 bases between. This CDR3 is CASSFSGIKAYEQYF. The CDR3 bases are TGTGCCAGCAGTTTTTCCGGGATCAAGGCCTACGAGCAGTACTTC.

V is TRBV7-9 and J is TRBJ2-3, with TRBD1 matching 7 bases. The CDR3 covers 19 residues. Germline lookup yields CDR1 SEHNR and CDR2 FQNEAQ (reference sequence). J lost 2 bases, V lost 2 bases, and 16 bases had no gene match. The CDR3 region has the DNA TGTGCCAGCAGCTTAAGTTTGGGGGACAGTCCTTCTAACACAGATACGCAGTATTTT. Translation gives CASSLSLGDSPSNTDTQYF. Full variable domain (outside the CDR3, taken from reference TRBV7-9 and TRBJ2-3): DTGVSQNPRHKITKRGQNVTFRCDPISEHNRLYWYRQTLGQGPEFLTYFQNEAQLEKSRLLSDRFSAERPKGSFSTLEIQRTEQGDSAMYLCASSLSLGDSPSNTDTQYFGPGTRLTVL.

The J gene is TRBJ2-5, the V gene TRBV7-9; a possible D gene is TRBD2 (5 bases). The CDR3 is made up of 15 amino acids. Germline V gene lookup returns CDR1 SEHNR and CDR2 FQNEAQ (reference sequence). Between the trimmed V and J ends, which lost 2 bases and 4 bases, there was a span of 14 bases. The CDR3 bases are TGTGCCAGCAGCTTATCCGAGAACAGCGGAGAGACCCAGTACTTC. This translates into CASSLSENSGETQYF.

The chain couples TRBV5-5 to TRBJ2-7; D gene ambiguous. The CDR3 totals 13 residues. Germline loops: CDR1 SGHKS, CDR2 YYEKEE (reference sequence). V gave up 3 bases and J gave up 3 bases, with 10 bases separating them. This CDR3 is CASSSPPDYEQYF. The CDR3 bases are TGTGCCAGCAGCTCGCCGCCCGACTACGAGCAGTACTTC.

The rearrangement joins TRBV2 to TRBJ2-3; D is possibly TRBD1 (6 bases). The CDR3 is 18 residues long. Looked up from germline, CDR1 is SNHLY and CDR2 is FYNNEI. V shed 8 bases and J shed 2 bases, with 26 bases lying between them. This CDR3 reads CASLGASRSGVHTDTQYF. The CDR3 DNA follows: TGTGCCAGCTTGGGTGCCTCTCGTTCAGGGGTACACACAGATACGCAGTATTTT. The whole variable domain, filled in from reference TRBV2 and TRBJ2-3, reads EPEVTQTPSHQVTQMGQEVILRCVPISNHLYFYWYRQILGQKVEFLVSFYNNEISEKSEIFDDQFSVERPDGSNFTLKIRSTKLEDSAMYFCASLGASRSGVHTDTQYFGPGTRLTVL.

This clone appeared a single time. The CDR3 is CASSPSTATVTDTQYF. In nucleotides, the CDR3 is TGTGCCAGCTCACCGTCGACAGCGACCGTCACAGATACGCAGTATTTT. This chain links TRBV18 with TRBJ2-3, with D possibly being TRBD1 (5 bases). Trimming cost V 3 bases and J 2 bases, with 15 bases left between them. Germline V gene lookup returns CDR1 KGHSH and CDR2 LQKENI. The CDR3 has 16 amino acids. Using reference TRBV18 and TRBJ2-3 for the parts outside the CDR3, the full variable domain is NAGVMQNPRHLVRRRGQEARLRCSPMKGHSHVYWYRQLPEEGLKFMVYLQKENIIDESGMPKERFSAEFPKEGPSILRIQQVVRGDSAAYFCASSPSTATVTDTQYFGPGTRLTVL.

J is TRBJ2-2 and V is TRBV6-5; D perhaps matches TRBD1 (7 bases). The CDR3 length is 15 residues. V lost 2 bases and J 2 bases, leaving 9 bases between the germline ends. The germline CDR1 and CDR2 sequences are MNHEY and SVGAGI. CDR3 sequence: CASSYGGGNTGELFF. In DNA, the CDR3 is TGTGCCAGCAGTTACGGAGGGGGCAACACCGGGGAGCTGTTTTTT.

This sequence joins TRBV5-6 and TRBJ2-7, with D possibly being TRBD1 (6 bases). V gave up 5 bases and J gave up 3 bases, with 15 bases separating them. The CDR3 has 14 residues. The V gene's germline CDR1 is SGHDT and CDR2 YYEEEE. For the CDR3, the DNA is TGTGCCAGCAGATATAGGGACATTTACTACGAGCAGTACTTC. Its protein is CASRYRDIYYEQYF.

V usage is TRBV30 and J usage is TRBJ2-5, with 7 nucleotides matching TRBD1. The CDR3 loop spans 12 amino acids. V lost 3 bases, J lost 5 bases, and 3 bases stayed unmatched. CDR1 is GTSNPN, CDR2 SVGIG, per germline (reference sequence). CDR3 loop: CAWSTGAETQYF. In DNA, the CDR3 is TGTGCCTGGAGCACAGGGGCGGAGACCCAGTACTTC.

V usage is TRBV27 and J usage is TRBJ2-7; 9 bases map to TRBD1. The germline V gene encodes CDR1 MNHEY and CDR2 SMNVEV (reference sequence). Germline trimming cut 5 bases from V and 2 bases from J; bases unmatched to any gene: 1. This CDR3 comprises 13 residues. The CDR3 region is CASSTGGAYEQYF. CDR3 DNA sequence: TGTGCCAGCAGTACAGGGGGCGCCTACGAGCAGTACTTC.

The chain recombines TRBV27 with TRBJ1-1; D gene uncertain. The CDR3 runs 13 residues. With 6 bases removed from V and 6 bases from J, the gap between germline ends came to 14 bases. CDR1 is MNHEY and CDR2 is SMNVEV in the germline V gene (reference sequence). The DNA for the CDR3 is TGTGCCAGCAGATCTCCGACCACAGCTGAAGCTTTCTTT. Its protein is CASRSPTTAEAFF.

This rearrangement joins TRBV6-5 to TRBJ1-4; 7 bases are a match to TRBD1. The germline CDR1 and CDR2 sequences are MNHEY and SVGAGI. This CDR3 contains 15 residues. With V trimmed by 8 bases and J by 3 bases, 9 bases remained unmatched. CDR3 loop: CASGASGGPNEKLFF. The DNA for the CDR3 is TGTGCCAGCGGCGCGTCAGGGGGACCTAATGAAAAACTGTTTTTT.

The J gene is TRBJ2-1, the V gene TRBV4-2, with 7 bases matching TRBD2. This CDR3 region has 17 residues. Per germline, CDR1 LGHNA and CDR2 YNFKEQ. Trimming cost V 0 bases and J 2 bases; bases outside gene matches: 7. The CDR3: CASSQDIVGGPYNEQFF. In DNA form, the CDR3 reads TGTGCCAGCAGCCAAGATATCGTGGGAGGGCCCTACAATGAGCAGTTCTTC.

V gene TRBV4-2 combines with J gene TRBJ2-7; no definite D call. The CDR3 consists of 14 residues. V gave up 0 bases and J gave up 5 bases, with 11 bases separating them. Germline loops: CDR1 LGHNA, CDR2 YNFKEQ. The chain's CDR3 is CASSQEGGRDEQYF. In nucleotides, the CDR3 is TGTGCCAGCAGCCAAGAGGGCGGAAGGGACGAGCAGTACTTC.

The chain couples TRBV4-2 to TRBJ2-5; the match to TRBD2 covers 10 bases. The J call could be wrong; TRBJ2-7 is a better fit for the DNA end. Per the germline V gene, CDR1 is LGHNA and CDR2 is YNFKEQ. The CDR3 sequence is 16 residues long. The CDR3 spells CASSQEEAGGPYEQYF. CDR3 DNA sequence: TGTGCCAGCAGCCAAGAGGAAGCGGGAGGGCCCTACGAGCAGTACTTC.

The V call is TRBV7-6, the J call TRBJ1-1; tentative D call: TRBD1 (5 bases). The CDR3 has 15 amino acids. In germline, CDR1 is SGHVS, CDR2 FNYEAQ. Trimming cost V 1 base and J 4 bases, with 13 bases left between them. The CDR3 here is CASSLERGVGTEAFF. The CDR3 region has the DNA TGTGCCAGCAGCTTAGAACGAGGGGTGGGCACTGAAGCTTTCTTT.

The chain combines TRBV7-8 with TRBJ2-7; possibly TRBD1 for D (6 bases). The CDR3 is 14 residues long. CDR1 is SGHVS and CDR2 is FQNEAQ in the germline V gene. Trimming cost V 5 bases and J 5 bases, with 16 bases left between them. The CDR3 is CASSPGVAWNEQYF. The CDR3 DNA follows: TGTGCCAGCAGCCCAGGGGTAGCATGGAACGAGCAGTACTTC.